Described below is a single TCR beta chain sequence and its context. This clonotype was detected many times. It lacks a known antigen. One base away there is no much larger clone; base qualities are not given. The library was generated by RT-PCR. The instrument given in TCRdb is Illumina HiSeq 2500. In-frame beta chains were kept once TCRdb had trimmed the public reads at Q25 with fastp and called clones with MiXCR. Identical CDR3 proteins give one entry, which carries the most common genes and DNA. Here the sample has 500,000 to 750,000 distinct CDR3 sequences; about 15% occur a single time. Roughly 10% of the sample is in the top ten clones. The source of the sample is a study of response to subunit inactivated influenza vaccine (dated by TCRdb to 2016 to 2018). About the full investigation: The study used deep quantitative T cell receptor repertoire profiling to track responses to a trivalent subunit inactivated influenza vaccine.

Points the paper makes about the study in general: It was suggested by the authors that each seasonal influenza vaccination may recruit only a limited number of new T cells.

The specimen was PBMCs from blood, collected 11 to 12 days after vaccination. The source of this sequence is a man aged 45-60 years who received an inactivated influenza vaccine. Donor details come from another sample of the same person, matched by shared clones.

The nucleotide sequence is given as TGTGCCAGCAGTTTGGCTAATGAGCAGTTCTTC. Its translation is CASSLANEQFF. This chain joins TRBV12-3 or TRBV12-4 to TRBJ2-1; the D gene cannot be named for sure. There are 11 amino acids in the CDR3, from cysteine to phenylalanine inclusive. Left in the record is the CDR3 DNA by itself, 33 bases read in frame from the first base. The trim is 3 bases for V and 7 bases for J, with a gap of 4 bases between the germline ends.